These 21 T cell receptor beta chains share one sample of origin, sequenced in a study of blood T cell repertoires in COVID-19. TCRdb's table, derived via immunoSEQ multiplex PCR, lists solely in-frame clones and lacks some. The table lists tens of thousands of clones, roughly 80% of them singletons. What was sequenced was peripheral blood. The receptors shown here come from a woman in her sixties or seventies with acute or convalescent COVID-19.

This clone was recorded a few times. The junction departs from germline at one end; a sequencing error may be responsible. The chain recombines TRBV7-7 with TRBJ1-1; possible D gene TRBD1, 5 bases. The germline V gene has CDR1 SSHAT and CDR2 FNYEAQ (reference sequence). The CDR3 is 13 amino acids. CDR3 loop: CASSATVNTEAFF. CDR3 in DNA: TGTGCTAGCAGCGCGACAGTGAACACTGAAGCTTTCTTT.

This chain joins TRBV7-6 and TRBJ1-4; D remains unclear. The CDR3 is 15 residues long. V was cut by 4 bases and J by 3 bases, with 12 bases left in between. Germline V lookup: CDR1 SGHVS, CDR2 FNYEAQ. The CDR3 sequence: CASSSLNEANEKLFF. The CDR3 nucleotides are TGTGCCAGCAGCTCCCTAAATGAGGCTAATGAAAAACTGTTTTTT.

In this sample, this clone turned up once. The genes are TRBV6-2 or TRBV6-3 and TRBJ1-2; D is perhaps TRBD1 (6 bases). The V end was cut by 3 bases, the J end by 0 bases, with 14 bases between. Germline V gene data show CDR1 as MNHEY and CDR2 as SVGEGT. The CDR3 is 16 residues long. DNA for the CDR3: TGTGCCAGCAGTTATTCCGGGACAATCGCTAACTATGGCTACACCTTC. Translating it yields CASSYSGTIANYGYTF.

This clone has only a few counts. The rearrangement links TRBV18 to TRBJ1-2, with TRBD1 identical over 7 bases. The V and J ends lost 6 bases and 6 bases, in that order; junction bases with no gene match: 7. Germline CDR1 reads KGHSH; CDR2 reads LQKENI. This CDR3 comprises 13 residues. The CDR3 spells CASSIDRDDGYTF. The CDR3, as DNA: TGTGCCAGCTCCATAGACAGGGATGATGGCTACACCTTC.

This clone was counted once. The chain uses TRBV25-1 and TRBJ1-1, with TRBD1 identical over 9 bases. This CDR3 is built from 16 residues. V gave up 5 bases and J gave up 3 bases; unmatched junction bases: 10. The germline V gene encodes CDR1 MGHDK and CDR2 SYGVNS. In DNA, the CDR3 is TGTGCCAGCAGTCAAACAGGGGGCACTACGGACACTGAAGCTTTCTTT. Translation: CASSQTGGTTDTEAFF.

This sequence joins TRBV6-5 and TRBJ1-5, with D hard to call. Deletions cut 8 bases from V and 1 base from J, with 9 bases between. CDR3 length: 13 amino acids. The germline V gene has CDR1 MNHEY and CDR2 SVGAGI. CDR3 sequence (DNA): TGTGCCAGCTCGGCGGGGAGCAATCAGCCCCAGCATTTT. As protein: CASSAGSNQPQHF.

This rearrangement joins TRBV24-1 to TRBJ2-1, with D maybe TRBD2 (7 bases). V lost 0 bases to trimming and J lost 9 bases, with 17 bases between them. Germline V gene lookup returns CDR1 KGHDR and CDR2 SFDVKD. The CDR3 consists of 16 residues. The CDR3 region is CATSDLLTGGGIEQFF. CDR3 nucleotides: TGTGCCACCAGTGATTTGCTTACGGGGGGCGGGATTGAGCAGTTCTTC.

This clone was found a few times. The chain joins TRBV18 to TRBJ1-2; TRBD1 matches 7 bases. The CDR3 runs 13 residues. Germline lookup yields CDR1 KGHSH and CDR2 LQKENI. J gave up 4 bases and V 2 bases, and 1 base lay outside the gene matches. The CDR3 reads CASSPGQVYGYTF. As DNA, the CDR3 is TGTGCCAGCTCACCAGGACAGGTCTATGGCTACACCTTC.

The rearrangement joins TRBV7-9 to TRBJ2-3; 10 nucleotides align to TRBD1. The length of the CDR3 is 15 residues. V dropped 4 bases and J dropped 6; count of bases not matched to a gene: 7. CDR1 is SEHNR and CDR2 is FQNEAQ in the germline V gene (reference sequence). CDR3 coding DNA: TGTGCCAGCAGCTATGGACAGGGGGAAGGTGATACGCAGTATTTT. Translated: CASSYGQGEGDTQYF. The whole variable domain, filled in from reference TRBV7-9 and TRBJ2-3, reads DTGVSQNPRHKITKRGQNVTFRCDPISEHNRLYWYRQTLGQGPEFLTYFQNEAQLEKSRLLSDRFSAERPKGSFSTLEIQRTEQGDSAMYLCASSYGQGEGDTQYFGPGTRLTVL.

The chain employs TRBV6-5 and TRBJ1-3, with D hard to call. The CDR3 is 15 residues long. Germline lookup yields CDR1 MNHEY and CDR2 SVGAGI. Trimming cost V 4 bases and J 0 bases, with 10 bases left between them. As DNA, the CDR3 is TGTGCCAGCAGTTTCGAGAGAAACTCTGGAAACACCATATATTTT. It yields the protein CASSFERNSGNTIYF.

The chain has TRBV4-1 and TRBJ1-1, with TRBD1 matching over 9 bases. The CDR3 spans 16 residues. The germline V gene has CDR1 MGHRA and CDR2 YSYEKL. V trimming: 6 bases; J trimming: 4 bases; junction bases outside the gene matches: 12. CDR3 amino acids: CASSFGNRDRVTEAFF. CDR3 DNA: TGCGCCAGCAGTTTTGGGAACCGGGACAGGGTCACTGAAGCTTTCTTT.

The CDR3 DNA reads as TGTGCCACCAGTGACGCGGACAGGGGACACGAGCAGTACTTC. Translated: CATSDADRGHEQYF. V and J are TRBV24-1 and TRBJ2-7, with 9 bases lining up with TRBD1. Germline V gene lookup returns CDR1 KGHDR and CDR2 SFDVKD. Trimming took 4 bases from V and 5 from J; bases not matched to a gene: 5. CDR3 length: 14 residues.

The CDR3 DNA reads as TGCAGCGGAGTTGAAACTAATGAAAAACTGTTTTTT. Translation: CSGVETNEKLFF. This chain links TRBV29-1 with TRBJ1-4; D is unclear. V dropped 7 bases and J dropped 1 base, with 7 bases sitting between them. Per germline, CDR1 SQVTM and CDR2 ANQGSEA. There are 12 residues in the CDR3.

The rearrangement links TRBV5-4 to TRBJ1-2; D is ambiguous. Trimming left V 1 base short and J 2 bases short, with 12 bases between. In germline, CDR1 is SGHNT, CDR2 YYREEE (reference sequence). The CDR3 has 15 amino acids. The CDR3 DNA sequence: TGTGCCAGCAGCTTGCGCGGAGGACTAAACTATGGCTACACCTTC. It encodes CASSLRGGLNYGYTF.

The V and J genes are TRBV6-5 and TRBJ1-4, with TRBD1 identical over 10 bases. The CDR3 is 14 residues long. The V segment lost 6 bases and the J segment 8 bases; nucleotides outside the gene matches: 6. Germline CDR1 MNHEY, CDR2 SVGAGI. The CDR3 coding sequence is TGTGCCAGCAGGCCCGGGACAGGGGTAGAAAAACTGTTTTTT. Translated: CASRPGTGVEKLFF.

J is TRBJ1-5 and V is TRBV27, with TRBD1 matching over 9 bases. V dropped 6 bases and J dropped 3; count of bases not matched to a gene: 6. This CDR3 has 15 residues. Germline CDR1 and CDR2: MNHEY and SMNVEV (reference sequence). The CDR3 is CASSWTGDLNQPQHF. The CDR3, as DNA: TGTGCCAGCAGCTGGACAGGGGACCTCAATCAGCCCCAGCATTTT.

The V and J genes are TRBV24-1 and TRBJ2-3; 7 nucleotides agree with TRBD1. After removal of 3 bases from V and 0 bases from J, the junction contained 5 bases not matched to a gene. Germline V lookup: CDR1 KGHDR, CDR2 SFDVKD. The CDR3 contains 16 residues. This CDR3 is CATSDTGQASTDTQYF. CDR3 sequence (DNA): TGTGCCACCAGTGATACAGGACAGGCTAGCACAGATACGCAGTATTTT.

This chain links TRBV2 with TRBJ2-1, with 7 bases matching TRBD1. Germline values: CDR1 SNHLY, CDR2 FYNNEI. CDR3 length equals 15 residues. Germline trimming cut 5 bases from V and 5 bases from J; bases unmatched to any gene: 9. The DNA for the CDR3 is TGTGCCAGCAGTCGTATAAGGACAGGACACAATGAGCAGTTCTTC. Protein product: CASSRIRTGHNEQFF.

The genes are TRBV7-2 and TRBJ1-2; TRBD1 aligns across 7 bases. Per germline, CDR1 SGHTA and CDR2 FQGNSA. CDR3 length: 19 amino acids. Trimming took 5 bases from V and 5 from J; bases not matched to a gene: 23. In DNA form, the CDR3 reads TGTGCCAGCAGCCTAAGGGGAAACAGGGGCGACGGAACTCGGTATGGCTACACCTTC. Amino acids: CASSLRGNRGDGTRYGYTF. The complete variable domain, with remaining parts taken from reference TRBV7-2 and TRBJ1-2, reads GAGVSQSPSNKVTEKGKDVELRCDPISGHTALYWYRQSLGQGLEFLIYFQGNSAPDKSGLPSDRFSAERTGGSVSTLTIQRTQQEDSAVYLCASSLRGNRGDGTRYGYTFGSGTRLTVV.

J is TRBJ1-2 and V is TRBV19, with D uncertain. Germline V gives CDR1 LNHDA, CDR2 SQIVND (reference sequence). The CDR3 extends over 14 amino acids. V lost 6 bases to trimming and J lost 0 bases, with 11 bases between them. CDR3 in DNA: TGTGCCAGTAGCAAGGGAGGAACTAACTATGGCTACACCTTC. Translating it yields CASSKGGTNYGYTF.

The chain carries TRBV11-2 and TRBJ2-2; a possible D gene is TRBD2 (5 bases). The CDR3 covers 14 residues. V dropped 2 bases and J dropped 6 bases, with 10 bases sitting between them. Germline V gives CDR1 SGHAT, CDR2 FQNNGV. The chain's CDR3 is CASSLMGVSGELFF. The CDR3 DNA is TGTGCCAGCAGCTTAATGGGAGTATCCGGGGAGCTGTTTTTT.